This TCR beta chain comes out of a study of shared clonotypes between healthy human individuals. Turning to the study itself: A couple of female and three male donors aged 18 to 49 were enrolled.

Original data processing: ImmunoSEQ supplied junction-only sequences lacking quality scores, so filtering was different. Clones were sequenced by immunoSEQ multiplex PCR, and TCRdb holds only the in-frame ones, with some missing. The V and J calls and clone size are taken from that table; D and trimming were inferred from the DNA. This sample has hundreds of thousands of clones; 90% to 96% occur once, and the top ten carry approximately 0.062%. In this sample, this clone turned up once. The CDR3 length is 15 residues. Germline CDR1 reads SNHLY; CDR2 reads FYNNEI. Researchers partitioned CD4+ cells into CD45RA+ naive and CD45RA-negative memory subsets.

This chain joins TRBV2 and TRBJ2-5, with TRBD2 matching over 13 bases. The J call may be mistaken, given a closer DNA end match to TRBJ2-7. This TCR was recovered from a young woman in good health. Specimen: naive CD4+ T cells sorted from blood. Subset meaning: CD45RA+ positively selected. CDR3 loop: CASRRLAGGDYEQYF. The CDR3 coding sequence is TGTGCCAGCAGAAGACTAGCGGGAGGTGACTACGAGCAGTACTTC.